The clone carrying this T cell receptor (beta chain) was found a few times. This entry belongs to a study of blood T cell repertoires in COVID-19. Looking at the study overall: Samples taken during acute and convalescent COVID-19 were collected in the United States, Italy and Spain. T cells, B-cell-depleted T cells, or PBMCs provided the cDNA or gDNA that served as material.

The CDR3 contains 14 residues. The V gene's germline CDR1 is SNHLY and CDR2 FYNNEI. V lost 7 bases and J lost 0, with 7 bases in between. Seattle enrolled patients during active infection and tracked them longitudinally. Authors' processing steps: Reference gene primer amplification yielded estimated nucleated cell counts. Sequencing used immunoSEQ multiplex PCR; TCRdb keeps in-frame clones, though not all of them. V, J and clone size were drawn from that table, and D and trimming were deduced from the DNA. Altogether around 200,000 clones are present, approximately 80% being singletons, with the ten largest covering 6.5% to 7.5%.

The clonotype originates from a woman in her thirties or forties with COVID-19, enrolled during active disease. Sequencing used peripheral blood. V and J are TRBV2 and TRBJ1-6; the D is unclear. This CDR3 is CASIESSYNSPLHF. The CDR3 DNA reads as TGTGCCAGCATAGAGAGCTCCTATAATTCACCCCTCCACTTT.